The clone carrying this T cell receptor (beta chain) has ten or more counts. Germline V gene data show CDR1 as MNHNS and CDR2 as SASEGT. The V end was cut by 8 bases, the J end by 5 bases, with 19 bases between. CDR3 length equals 16 residues. The data were taken from a study of Graves' ophthalmopathy and Graves' hyperthyroidism. Study-wide background: No treatment had been given when peripheral blood was collected at initial diagnosis.

Amplification of TCR beta CDR3 regions used RNA transcripts. The first round was an RT-PCR with HTBI primers, and the second round was a multiplex PCR. Via MiXCR, TCRdb re-called the multiplex PCR reads, giving one row per CDR3 protein. This sample has 350,000 to 400,000 distinct CDR3 sequences, with around 19% found just once. This chain links TRBV6-1 with TRBJ2-6; no firm D call. The specimen was peripheral blood. The receptor was isolated from a woman aged 18 to 35 with Graves' ophthalmopathy. CDR3 sequence (DNA): TGTGCCAGCTGCCCCGTGGACGGCCGTCGGGCCAACGTCCTGACTTTC. This gives the protein CASCPVDGRRANVLTF.